This T cell receptor beta chain came from a study of blood T cell repertoires in COVID-19. Across the study: T cells, B-cell-depleted T cells, or PBMCs provided the cDNA or gDNA that served as material.

Germline values: CDR1 MGHRA, CDR2 YSYEKL. There are 14 residues in the CDR3. V lost 6 bases, J lost 7 bases, and 11 bases stayed unmatched. In the study's own analysis: Reference gene primer amplification gave nucleated cell count estimates. Measured with immunoSEQ multiplex PCR; TCRdb has only the in-frame clones, and not every one. From that table come the V and J calls and clone size; the DNA was used to work out D and trimming. The sample shows around 180,000 clones, roughly 79% of them seen only once. The chain couples TRBV4-1 to TRBJ2-7; 8 nucleotides align to TRBD1. The receptor comes from a man aged 60 to 75 with active or convalescent COVID-19. Sequencing was carried out using peripheral blood. DNA of the CDR3: TGCGCCAGCAGGAGTACGGACAGGGCGGGAGAGCAGTACTTC. Amino acids: CASRSTDRAGEQYF.